Each of the 19 T cell receptor beta chains below was sequenced from the same sample in a study of graft-versus-host responses after intestinal transplantation. Antigens of these TCRs are unknown. Profiling relied on immunoSEQ multiplex PCR, and the TCRdb table lists in-frame clones only, not all of them. The sample lists over 100,000 clones; approximately 95% were seen once. The specimen comprised unstimulated CD8+ T cells sorted from spleen or lymph node cells, sampled before intestinal transplant. The source is a human donor who received an intestinal transplant.

The rearrangement joins TRBV13 to TRBJ2-7, with a weak D call TRBD1 (6 bases). Deletions cut 4 bases from V and 3 bases from J, with 13 bases between. The CDR3 spans 14 residues. Germline CDR1 and CDR2: PRHDT and FYEKMQ (reference sequence). The CDR3: CASSSGAPLYEQYF. The DNA for the CDR3 is TGTGCCAGCAGCTCAGGGGCTCCCCTCTACGAGCAGTACTTC.

This sequence joins TRBV15 and TRBJ1-2, with D perhaps TRBD1 (5 bases). Looked up from germline, CDR1 is LNHNV and CDR2 is YYDKDF (reference sequence). The CDR3 runs to 13 residues. Between the trimmed V and J ends, which lost 2 bases and 7 bases, there was a span of 11 bases. The chain's CDR3 is CATSRMGGGGYTF. CDR3 DNA: TGTGCCACCAGCAGAATGGGGGGGGGTGGCTACACCTTC.

This clone was recorded once. The rearrangement links TRBV4-3 to TRBJ2-7, with 10 bases lining up with TRBD1. CDR3 length equals 15 residues. The trim removed 4 bases at V and 1 base at J, leaving 4 bases unmatched. Germline lookup yields CDR1 LGHNA and CDR2 YSLEER. CDR3 coding DNA: TGCGCCAGCAGCCGAGACAGGGGGCCTTCCTACGAGCAGTACTTC. Amino acids: CASSRDRGPSYEQYF.

This clone has more than one count but fewer than ten. This chain joins TRBV6-4 and TRBJ1-5; D call uncertain. The ends were cut back, 6 bases at V and 0 bases at J, with 6 bases in the middle. CDR1 and CDR2 (germline): MRHNA, SNTAGT. The length of the CDR3 is 13 residues. This chain's CDR3 is CASSRYSNQPQHF. The DNA of the CDR3 is TGTGCCAGCAGCCGTTATAGCAATCAGCCCCAGCATTTT.

This chain connects TRBV14 to TRBJ2-5; 10 bases line up with TRBD1. Germline loops: CDR1 SGHDN, CDR2 FVKESK. The length of the CDR3 is 15 residues. V trimming: 2 bases; J trimming: 4 bases; junction bases outside the gene matches: 4. CDR3 protein: CASSQRGTGAETQYF. The CDR3 coding sequence is TGTGCCAGCAGCCAAAGGGGGACAGGGGCAGAGACCCAGTACTTC.

This clone was observed a single time. The rearrangement links TRBV5-6 to TRBJ2-1; TRBD2 agrees at 8 bases. Germline values: CDR1 SGHDT, CDR2 YYEEEE. CDR3 length: 15 amino acids. The V gene end was trimmed by 2 bases and the J gene end by 4 bases; junction bases not matched to a gene: 5. The CDR3 sequence: CASSLGTSFYNEQFF. The DNA of the CDR3 is TGTGCCAGCAGCTTAGGGACTAGTTTTTACAATGAGCAGTTCTTC.

The V call is TRBV5-6, the J call TRBJ2-7; D assignment may be TRBD1 or TRBD2 (5 bases each). The germline CDR1 and CDR2 sequences are SGHDT and YYEEEE. Trimming shortened V by 3 bases and J by 2 bases, and 12 bases separated the two germline ends. This CDR3 comprises 14 residues. The CDR3 DNA sequence: TGTGCCAGCAGCTATCCGGGACCCACCTACGAGCAGTACTTC. This gives the protein CASSYPGPTYEQYF.

The CDR3 loop reads CASSFSLYQETQYF. The CDR3 coding sequence is TGTGCCAGCAGCTTTAGTCTGTACCAAGAGACCCAGTACTTC. The V gene is TRBV5-4, the J gene TRBJ2-5; D uncertain. There are 14 residues in the CDR3. Germline V CDR1 and CDR2: SGHNT, YYREEE (reference sequence). Between the trimmed V and J ends, which lost 2 bases and 0 bases, there was a span of 8 bases.

The chain recombines TRBV19 with TRBJ2-3; D is ambiguous. Germline-derived CDR1 and CDR2 are LNHDA and SQIVND (reference sequence). The CDR3 has 15 residues. The ends were cut back, 3 bases at V and 2 bases at J, with 12 bases in the middle. CDR3 sequence (DNA): TGTGCCAGTAGTATTTCCGGGTTTTCCACAGATACGCAGTATTTT. This encodes CASSISGFSTDTQYF. Combining the CDR3 with reference TRBV19 and TRBJ2-3 gives the whole variable domain DGGITQSPKYLFRKEGQNVTLSCEQNLNHDAMYWYRQDPGQGLRLIYYSQIVNDFQKGDIAEGYSVSREKKESFPLTVTSAQKNPTAFYLCASSISGFSTDTQYFGPGTRLTVL.

This rearrangement joins TRBV4-2 to TRBJ1-1; the D is unclear. V lost 5 bases to trimming and J lost 1 base, with 11 bases between them. CDR1 is LGHNA and CDR2 is YNFKEQ in the germline V gene. This CDR3 spans 14 amino acids. The CDR3 DNA reads as TGTGCCAGCAGCAACGTTCCAGGGAACACTGAAGCTTTCTTT. It codes for CASSNVPGNTEAFF.

The chain carries TRBV13 and TRBJ2-7; D uncertain. There are 12 residues in the CDR3. V gave up 5 bases and J gave up 0 bases, with 5 bases separating them. The germline CDR1 and CDR2 sequences are PRHDT and FYEKMQ (reference sequence). The CDR3 loop reads CASSRSSYEQYF. CDR3 DNA sequence: TGTGCCAGCAGCCGGAGCTCCTACGAGCAGTACTTC.

This clone appeared once. This chain connects TRBV11-3 to TRBJ2-4, with 7 positions matching TRBD1. Germline CDR1 reads SGHNT; CDR2 reads YENEEA. The CDR3 has 11 amino acids. The CDR3 reads CANKGGSGQYF. DNA of the CDR3: TGTGCTAACAAAGGGGGCTCAGGGCAGTACTTC.

The V and J genes are TRBV7-6 and TRBJ2-3; D is unresolved. The CDR3 consists of 13 residues. V was clipped by 4 bases and J by 8 bases, with 13 bases between them. Germline loops: CDR1 SGHVS, CDR2 FNYEAQ. The chain's CDR3 is CASSSRSGGTQYF. The CDR3 nucleotides read TGTGCCAGCAGCTCCCGGTCCGGCGGTACGCAGTATTTT.

This chain joins TRBV10-1 and TRBJ2-5; 15 bases map to TRBD2. The CDR3 consists of 18 residues. The germline V gene has CDR1 WNHNN and CDR2 SYGVQD (reference sequence). V was pared by 6 bases and J by 3 bases, with 11 bases of the junction left unmatched. The CDR3 sequence: CASSPGLAGGWGKETQYF. The CDR3 DNA reads as TGCGCCAGCAGCCCGGGACTAGCGGGAGGCTGGGGGAAAGAGACCCAGTACTTC.

The rearrangement links TRBV7-6 to TRBJ1-3; D call uncertain. Deletions cut 2 bases from V and 4 bases from J, with 9 bases between. The length of the CDR3 is 14 residues. The germline gives CDR1 SGHVS, CDR2 FNYEAQ. CDR3 DNA: TGTGCCAGCAGCTTATTTATTGAAGGAAACACCATATATTTT. This encodes CASSLFIEGNTIYF.

The chain joins TRBV28 to TRBJ1-5; 8 nucleotides line up with TRBD1. The trim removed 3 bases at V and 2 bases at J, leaving 12 bases unmatched. This CDR3 is built from 18 residues. Germline V gives CDR1 MDHEN, CDR2 SYDVKM. The CDR3 coding sequence is TGTGCCAGCAGTTTTCTTCCGGCCCCGACAGGGGGCAATCAGCCCCAGCATTTT. Its protein is CASSFLPAPTGGNQPQHF.

The chain carries TRBV29-1 and TRBJ1-5, with D possibly being TRBD1 (6 bases). V shed 6 bases and J shed 2 bases, with 17 bases lying between them. CDR1 is SQVTM and CDR2 is ANQGSEA in the germline V gene. The CDR3 covers 15 residues. The CDR3 coding sequence is TGCAGCGTAGTTTGGGGGGGGGCTGGCAATCAGCCCCAGCATTTT. It specifies CSVVWGGAGNQPQHF.

This chain links TRBV7-9 with TRBJ1-4; 12 nucleotides agree with TRBD1. Looked up from germline, CDR1 is SEHNR and CDR2 is FQNEAQ (reference sequence). This CDR3 comprises 14 residues. Trimming took 6 bases from V and 7 from J; bases not matched to a gene: 3. The CDR3 reads CASSRDRGREKLFF. In nucleotides, the CDR3 is TGTGCCAGCAGTCGGGACAGGGGGCGTGAAAAACTGTTTTTT. The whole variable domain, remainder taken from reference TRBV7-9 and TRBJ1-4, is DTGVSQNPRHKITKRGQNVTFRCDPISEHNRLYWYRQTLGQGPEFLTYFQNEAQLEKSRLLSDRFSAERPKGSFSTLEIQRTEQGDSAMYLCASSRDRGREKLFFGSGTQLSVL.

The chain links TRBV5-4 to TRBJ2-5; possibly TRBD2 for D (7 bases). The J call may be wrong; the DNA end is better matched by TRBJ2-7. Germline loops: CDR1 SGHNT, CDR2 YYREEE (reference sequence). The CDR3 sequence is 14 residues long. In nucleotides, the CDR3 is TGTGCCAGCAGCTTGAGGGGGGAGGGGGACGAGCAGTACTTC. Protein: CASSLRGEGDEQYF.